This T cell receptor (beta chain) was identified during a study of breast tumors, draining lymph nodes, adjacent tissues. Study outcomes and limitations: That most tumor T cells come from lymph nodes remained unproven. Findings are consistent with lymph node origin and intratumoral expansion of most tumor T cells. Tumor and nontumor repertoires were significantly more similar in luminal-like than in basal-like breast cancer. Tumors had less TCR diversity than lymph nodes, more than nontumor tissue.

This CDR3 has 13 residues. V gave up 1 base and J gave up 0 bases, with 3 bases separating them. The germline V gene has CDR1 MNHNS and CDR2 SASEGT. Many counts were recorded for this clonotype. The target antigen is unknown. MiXCR, run by TCRdb on the multiplex PCR reads, gives a single entry per CDR3 protein. The sample yields around 25,000 distinct CDR3 sequences, approximately 23% seen once. Sequences were obtained from breast tumor tissue. The chain employs TRBV6-1 and TRBJ2-5; no clear D gene. The source is a female donor with breast cancer. Some clones in this sample may be carry-over from other donors' samples. CDR3 sequence: CASSEEYQETQYF. The CDR3 DNA follows: TGTGCCAGCAGTGAAGAGTACCAAGAGACCCAGTACTTC.